The entry that follows covers one T cell receptor beta chain sequence. The data were obtained in a study of T cell changes during pregnancy in multiple sclerosis. There are 12 residues in the CDR3. CDR1 and CDR2 from the germline V gene are PRHDT and FYEKMQ (reference sequence). Between the trimmed V and J ends, which lost 1 base and 5 bases, there was a span of 4 bases. The repertoire was sequenced with immunoSEQ multiplex PCR; TCRdb's copy has only in-frame clones and lacks some. The data contain approximately 44,000 clones, approximately 90% of them singletons. The material sequenced was CD4+ T cells from peripheral blood mononuclear cells, taken before pregnancy. The clonotype comes from a female donor with multiple sclerosis, enrolled in a pregnancy study. The chain uses TRBV13 and TRBJ2-3; D is undetermined. CDR3 bases: TGTGCCAGCAGCTTAGTTAGAGATACGCAGTATTTT. Translated: CASSLVRDTQYF.